Listed below are T cell receptor beta chains from one sample, sequenced in a study of shared clonotypes between healthy human individuals. Here immunoSEQ multiplex PCR was the method, and the copy in TCRdb shows in-frame clones only, minus some. The repertoire includes roughly 720,000 clones, 80% to 95% of them detected once, and 34% sits in the top ten. Sequenced: memory CD8+ T cells from PBMCs. The receptor set was obtained from a man younger than 30 in good health. Some clones in this sample may be carry-over from other donors' samples. Both conserved end residues are part of each CDR3. Clone size is not always given. Where it is, it says once, few, many or a class for expanded clones.

J gene | V gene | clone size | CDR3 protein
TRBJ2-7 | TRBV6-5 | - | CASSEPAFPYEQYF
TRBJ2-1 | TRBV9 | - | CASSGRMSGNEQFF
TRBJ2-5 | TRBV2 | once | CASKQTSGSGETQYF
TRBJ2-1 | TRBV2 | - | CASARVHNEQFF
TRBJ2-1 | TRBV9 | few | CASSVVEWAVEQFF
TRBJ2-7 | TRBV13 | - | CASSPGGSIYEQYF
TRBJ1-1 | TRBV27 | few | CASSLYVGTEAFF
TRBJ2-5 | TRBV21-1 | - | CASSRTSGSGETQYF
TRBJ1-1 | TRBV4-1 | - | CASSQSRDRVGMNTEAFF
TRBJ2-7 | TRBV16 | once | CASSHGVRGYEQYF
TRBJ2-7 | TRBV10-3 | - | CAISPRRERGHEQYF
TRBJ2-6 | TRBV7-6 | - | CASSSKQGLRASGANVLTF
TRBJ1-1 | TRBV7-2 | - | CASSLAGNTEAFF
TRBJ1-1 | TRBV6-1 | - | CASKRTGENTEAFF
TRBJ2-1 | TRBV18 | - | CASSPPTSGRFSYNEQFF
TRBJ2-1 | TRBV2 | few | CARSDRARNNEQFF
TRBJ2-3 | TRBV7-9 | - | CASSLGASGGTDTQYF
TRBJ2-1 | TRBV9 | - | CASSATSLAGPTYNEQFF
TRBJ2-1 | TRBV7-3 | - | CASSSSGDYNEQFF
TRBJ2-7 | TRBV7-3 | - | CASSSGTGNNEQYF
TRBJ1-1 | TRBV6-6 | - | CASSSLGHLNTEAFF
TRBJ2-1 | TRBV10-3 | - | CAIRQGSGTYNEQFF
TRBJ2-7 | TRBV15 | few | CATSRYMTGGDEQYF
TRBJ2-2 | TRBV4-1 | - | CASSQDRAGELFF
TRBJ1-5 | TRBV5-8 | - | CASSGPDRGNQPQHF
TRBJ1-1 | TRBV7-8 | - | CASSLRKEGTGGTEAFF
TRBJ1-2 | TRBV4-1 | - | CASSQALGHGYTF
TRBJ1-1 | TRBV5-1 | few | CASSPGYRTENTEAFLRGEAFF
TRBJ2-7 | TRBV29-1 | - | CSVLVVNWGEGVEQYF
- | TRBV6-6 | - | CASSPTEAYEQYF
TRBJ2-1 | TRBV27 | - | CASSPRLDDEQFF
TRBJ2-1 | TRBV12-2 | - | CASRLRRGRTGYCDEQFF
TRBJ2-7 | TRBV9 | - | CASSVGSEGTYEQYF
TRBJ2-1 | TRBV25-1 | - | CASSERTGGPDEQFF
TRBJ2-5 | TRBV4-3 | - | CASSLQVQSETQYF
TRBJ1-1 | TRBV4-3 | - | CASSQDGTALTEAFF
TRBJ2-3 | TRBV7-2 | once | CASSSPLAGPTDTQYF
TRBJ1-5 | TRBV9 | - | CASSVGGGGVNQPQHF
TRBJ2-7 | TRBV6-5 | - | CASTPTSGSIYEQYF
TRBJ1-3 | TRBV6-1 | - | CASSEGTEGDTIYF
TRBJ2-3 | TRBV5-1 | - | CASSPLQGFGTQYF
TRBJ1-1 | TRBV9 | - | CASSVDNRVNTEAFF
TRBJ2-5 | TRBV19 | - | CASSYRQGQETQYF
TRBJ2-7 | TRBV6-1 | - | CASRPGRLTYEQYF
TRBJ2-7 | TRBV19 | - | CASSITQGWGYEQYF
TRBJ2-3 | TRBV28 | many | CASSRARTGLTPSTDTQYF
TRBJ2-3 | TRBV9 | - | CASSVGSGRTDTQYF
TRBJ1-2 | TRBV27 | - | CASSFQIGYGYTF
- | TRBV28 | - | CASSLTGTYEQYF
TRBJ1-2 | TRBV27 | once | CALTGARWDGYTF
TRBJ2-1 | TRBV9 | - | CASSVEGASYNEQFF
TRBJ1-2 | TRBV19 | - | CASSIDREGFHGYTF
TRBJ2-1 | TRBV5-6 | - | CASSKTGAAYNEQFF
TRBJ1-5 | TRBV7-2 | once | CASSSRATTWQPQHF
TRBJ2-7 | TRBV10-3 | - | CAIRDRGQGSEQYF
TRBJ2-7 | TRBV5-4 | - | CASSLGWHAGEQYF
TRBJ1-1 | TRBV14 | - | CASSQAPYTEAFF
TRBJ2-7 | TRBV28 | - | CASRLGAGESYEQYF
TRBJ1-1 | TRBV6-6 | - | CASSPGQGNTEAFF